The rows below give T cell receptor beta chains drawn from one sample of a study of OX40 agonist ivuxolimab in advanced cancers. Generated by immunoSEQ multiplex PCR, the TCRdb table keeps only in-frame clones and is missing some. The data hold tens of thousands of clones, with 85% to 90% observed a single time. Sequencing was performed on CD4+ or CD8+ T cells sorted from blood, taken in a trial of the OX40 agonist ivuxolimab. The receptors derive from an adult with an advanced solid tumor such as melanoma, head and neck, liver or kidney cancer. The conserved cysteine and the conserved F or W are not part of the CDR3 here. Fields, in order: J gene, V gene, CDR3 protein.

>TRBJ1-1|TRBV18
ASSQGGLGTEAF
>TRBJ1-6|TRBV14
ASSQGFKTRSPLH
>TRBJ2-7|TRBV7-6
ASSLTDRDGEQY
>TRBJ1-1|TRBV5-1
ASSPGTGLEAF
>TRBJ1-5|TRBV5-8
ASSLSGTPRDQPQH
>TRBJ2-7|TRBV11-2
ASSSTGTGTSEQY
>TRBJ2-6|TRBV10-3
AISPTGGSGANVLT
>TRBJ2-1|TRBV9
ASSFSPSGDFYNEQF
>TRBJ1-3|TRBV7-2
ASSLAAGNTIY
>TRBJ2-7|TRBV6-5
ASSRDGSYEQY
>TRBJ2-1|TRBV4-1
ASSQGPRTGSNEQF
>TRBJ2-3|TRBV14
ASNLQALRTDTQY
>TRBJ2-5|TRBV7-2
ASSLSKFSGETQY
>TRBJ1-4|TRBV25-1
ASSEDRQPPNEKLF
>TRBJ1-6|TRBV7-2
ASSLVGQGSSPLH
>TRBJ2-2|TRBV19
ASTGVGAGELF